The table lists the clone carrying this TCR beta chain with a count of one. These data are taken from a study of blood T cell repertoires in COVID-19. For the study at large: Spain, Italy and the United States supplied samples that represented acute and convalescent COVID-19.

Methods used by the authors: For nucleated cells, counts were estimated from reference gene primer amplification. Generated by immunoSEQ multiplex PCR, the TCRdb table keeps only in-frame clones and is missing some. V and J calls and clone size come straight from that table; D and trimming were deduced from the DNA. This sample carries 220,000 or so clones, around 86% of them seen once, and the ten largest clones take roughly 10%. The germline gives CDR1 SGHNT, CDR2 YYREEE (reference sequence). V lost 0 bases, J lost 1 base, and 8 bases stayed unmatched. This CDR3 region has 17 residues. This clonotype was obtained from a woman in her 50s with COVID-19, enrolled during active disease. The chain combines TRBV5-4 with TRBJ1-2; 8 positions match TRBD1. Sequencing was done on a sample of peripheral blood. Written as DNA, the CDR3 is TGTGCCAGCAGCTTGGGACAGGGGAGGGGGCTTAACTATGGCTACACCTTC. It encodes CASSLGQGRGLNYGYTF. The complete variable domain, with remaining parts taken from reference TRBV5-4 and TRBJ1-2, reads ETGVTQSPTHLIKTRGQQVTLRCSSQSGHNTVSWYQQALGQGPQFIFQYYREEENGRGNFPPRFSGLQFPNYSSELNVNALELDDSALYLCASSLGQGRGLNYGYTFGSGTRLTVV.